These 11 T cell receptor beta chains came from one sample sequenced in a study of persistence of HIV-infected CD4 T cells. Lysates of CMV-infected fibroblasts at approximately 10 ug/mL stimulated these cells. Memory cells lacking CD40L and CD69 with high CD45RO were sorted. The libraries were made with immunoSEQ version 4 in survey mode. Some clones are missing from TCRdb's copy, which holds only in-frame ones; the method was immunoSEQ multiplex PCR. Of more than 45,000 clones in the sample, around 72% are singletons; the top ten hold 2.5% to 3.5%. Their target antigens are unknown. The input for sequencing was CD4+ T cells sorted from PBMCs after approximately 20-hour stimulation, taken from a patient who received antiretroviral therapy. These receptors were obtained from an adult man with HIV who was CMV-seropositive.

This clone was seen a few times. The rearrangement joins TRBV7-9 to TRBJ1-1; the match to TRBD1 covers 8 bases. The CDR3 runs to 14 residues. The junction had 4 bases not matched to a gene; V was cut back by 4 bases and J by 3 bases. CDR1 is SEHNR, CDR2 FQNEAQ, per germline (reference sequence). For the CDR3, the DNA is TGTGCCAGCAGCTACCGACAGGGGCACACTGAAGCTTTCTTT. This sequence encodes CASSYRQGHTEAFF.

Details on this clone: The sample has other DNA sequences that encode this CDR3 too. J is TRBJ2-7 and V is TRBV20-1, with 9 nucleotides matching TRBD2. V trimming: 4 bases; J trimming: 3 bases; junction bases outside the gene matches: 13. The CDR3 loop spans 16 amino acids. Germline V gene data show CDR1 as DFQATT and CDR2 as SNEGSKA (reference sequence). The CDR3 nucleotides are TGCAGTGCTATTGACGGGGCGGGGGGGCTGGACTACGAGCAGTACTTC. It yields the protein CSAIDGAGGLDYEQYF.

V gene TRBV5-5 combines with J gene TRBJ1-5; D remains unclear. V was cut by 4 bases and J by 5 bases, with 10 bases left in between. Germline V gene data show CDR1 as SGHKS and CDR2 as YYEKEE (reference sequence). The CDR3 consists of 13 residues. CDR3 sequence: CASSLQDDQPQHF. The CDR3 DNA is TGTGCCAGCAGCCTCCAGGACGATCAGCCCCAGCATTTT.

This rearrangement joins TRBV2 to TRBJ2-2; 7 nucleotides align to TRBD1. CDR1 SNHLY and CDR2 FYNNEI come from the germline V gene. This CDR3 spans 13 amino acids. The J segment lost 6 bases and the V segment lost 7 bases, leaving 5 bases of the junction unmatched. CDR3 in DNA: TGTGCCAGCATTCTCGACAGGGCCGGGGAGCTGTTTTTT. It specifies CASILDRAGELFF.

V usage is TRBV30 and J usage is TRBJ1-2; D ambiguous. V was shortened by 7 bases and J by 2 bases, with 14 bases between the two germline ends. The CDR3 sequence is 13 residues long. From germline, CDR1 is GTSNPN and CDR2 SVGIG (reference sequence). The CDR3 reads CASSQRANYGYTF. CDR3 in DNA: TGTGCCTCCTCCCAACGGGCCAACTATGGCTACACCTTC.

The V gene is TRBV10-3, the J gene TRBJ1-1, with 8 bases that match TRBD1. Germline V CDR1 and CDR2: ENHRY, SYGVKD. V shed 0 bases and J 5 bases; nucleotides not matched to a gene: 5. The CDR3 has 15 amino acids. CDR3 DNA sequence: TGTGCCATCAGTGAGTCTGGCAGGGGGCGGACTGAAGCTTTCTTT. Protein: CAISESGRGRTEAFF.

This chain uses TRBV10-3 with TRBJ1-6, with a possible D match to TRBD1 (6 bases). Trimming left V 4 bases short and J 10 bases short, with 17 bases between. The CDR3 runs 15 residues. Germline V gene lookup returns CDR1 ENHRY and CDR2 SYGVKD. The CDR3 here is CAISVDSPKRSPLHF. The CDR3 bases are TGTGCCATCAGTGTGGACAGCCCGAAAAGGTCACCCCTCCACTTT.

The chain uses TRBV14 and TRBJ1-2; no reliable D call. Between the trimmed V and J ends, which lost 5 bases and 0 bases, there was a span of 22 bases. In germline, CDR1 is SGHDN, CDR2 FVKESK. The CDR3 is 18 amino acids. In DNA form, the CDR3 reads TGTGCCAGCAGCTGCGAAATAAGGGCCGGGGAAACTAACTATGGCTACACCTTC. This codes for CASSCEIRAGETNYGYTF.

This clone rates as medium-sized. V gene TRBV5-5 combines with J gene TRBJ2-7; a weak D match, TRBD1 (5 bases). Germline CDR1 SGHKS, CDR2 YYEKEE (reference sequence). V was trimmed by 2 bases and J by 2 bases, leaving 14 bases between them. CDR3 length: 15 amino acids. CDR3 in DNA: TGTGCCAGCAGCTTCGAAGCAGGGAATACCTACGAGCAGTACTTC. This sequence encodes CASSFEAGNTYEQYF.

This chain uses TRBV6-5 with TRBJ1-2; no definite D call. CDR3 length: 13 amino acids. V lost 6 bases and J lost 0, with 8 bases in between. CDR1 is MNHEY and CDR2 is SVGAGI in the germline V gene. CDR3 DNA sequence: TGTGCCAGCAGGATGGAACCTAACTATGGCTACACCTTC. It yields the protein CASRMEPNYGYTF.

This sequence joins TRBV11-3 and TRBJ2-7, with a tentative D call TRBD1 (6 bases). The CDR3 has 13 amino acids. Germline V gene sequence: CDR1 SGHNT, CDR2 YENEEA. V was trimmed by 5 bases and J by 6 bases, leaving 14 bases between them. CDR3 amino acids: CASSPGQSSEQYF. The CDR3 coding sequence is TGTGCCAGCAGCCCCGGACAGTCCAGCGAGCAGTACTTC.